Shown below are 12 T cell receptor beta chains from a single sample sequenced in a study of a mutant IDH1 vaccine in newly diagnosed glioma. This sample's time point: week 47, end of study. In every dose of vaccine, 300 ug of mutant IDH1 20-mer peptide was given alongside topical imiquimod. The data were produced by immunoSEQ multiplex PCR, yet TCRdb's version contains in-frame clones alone and is incomplete. The top ten hold roughly 5% of the sample, which has approximately 50,000 clones, 76% seen once. Their specific antigens are unknown. Sequencing used PBMCs, obtained from a glioma patient whose treatment included an IDH1 peptide vaccine. The receptors were gathered from a middle-aged woman with glioma. Some clones in this sample may be carry-over from other donors' samples.

The genes are TRBV6-6 and TRBJ2-1; 12 bases are shared with TRBD1. The germline V gene has CDR1 MNHNY and CDR2 SVGAGI (reference sequence). CDR3 size: 14 residues. After removal of 6 bases from V and 12 bases from J, the junction contained 9 bases not matched to a gene. CDR3 residues: CASRRGQGARWQFF. CDR3 bases: TGTGCCAGCAGGAGGGGACAGGGGGCGAGATGGCAGTTCTTC.

This chain links TRBV7-2 with TRBJ1-2, with D perhaps matching TRBD1 (5 bases). V gave up 5 bases and J gave up 8 bases, with 18 bases separating them. The CDR3 spans 14 residues. CDR1 and CDR2 from the germline V gene are SGHTA and FQGNSA. This CDR3 is CASSPAQGAGGYTF. In DNA form, the CDR3 reads TGTGCCAGCAGCCCGGCCCAGGGTGCGGGAGGCTACACCTTC.

The genes are TRBV9 and TRBJ2-3; D is uncertain. Germline-derived CDR1 and CDR2 are SGDLS and YYNGEE. The CDR3 sequence is 13 residues long. Trimming stripped 0 bases from V and 0 bases from J, with 2 bases between. In DNA form, the CDR3 reads TGTGCCAGCAGCGTAGCCAGCACAGATACGCAGTATTTT. Protein product: CASSVASTDTQYF.

The V gene is TRBV19, the J gene TRBJ1-1, with D maybe TRBD1 (6 bases). The CDR3 covers 17 residues. The germline V and J ends were trimmed by 6 bases and 1 base, with 21 bases remaining between them. Germline CDR1 is LNHDA and CDR2 is SQIVND (reference sequence). The chain's CDR3 is CASSPWEGEGTNTEAFF. The CDR3 bases are TGTGCCAGTAGCCCCTGGGAGGGGGAGGGAACGAACACTGAAGCTTTCTTT.

The chain couples TRBV7-2 to TRBJ1-1; 8 bases are shared with TRBD1. In germline, CDR1 is SGHTA, CDR2 FQGNSA. The CDR3 spans 14 residues. With 5 bases clipped from V and 2 bases from J, the junction kept 4 bases outside the gene matches. The CDR3 DNA follows: TGTGCCAGCAGCGTAGGGACAGGAAACACTGAAGCTTTCTTT. This sequence encodes CASSVGTGNTEAFF.

This chain links TRBV7-9 with TRBJ1-2, with a tentative D call TRBD1 (6 bases). Looked up from germline, CDR1 is SEHNR and CDR2 is FQNEAQ (reference sequence). CDR3 size: 14 residues. Trimming removed 4 bases at V and 4 bases at J, with 13 bases between. CDR3 bases: TGTGCCAGCAGCTCGTGGACAGACCTCTATGGCTACACCTTC. It translates to CASSSWTDLYGYTF.

This rearrangement joins TRBV6-6 to TRBJ2-5, with D possibly being TRBD1 (5 bases). Germline V gene data show CDR1 as MNHNY and CDR2 as SVGAGI (reference sequence). The CDR3 has 14 residues. Trimming cost V 7 bases and J 3 bases, with 15 bases left between them. The CDR3 sequence: CASTGYGREETQYF. The CDR3 DNA follows: TGTGCCAGCACCGGCTATGGCAGGGAAGAGACCCAGTACTTC.

The V call is TRBV29-1, the J call TRBJ2-7; perhaps TRBD1 as D (6 bases). The CDR3 spans 11 residues. Trimming removed 5 bases from V and 5 bases from J, with 10 bases in between. Germline assignment: CDR1 SQVTM and CDR2 ANQGSEA. CDR3 in DNA: TGCAGCGTTCAATCAGGGGACGAGCAGTACTTC. Residues: CSVQSGDEQYF.

This clone has a single count. This chain uses TRBV9 with TRBJ2-3; 7 bases line up with TRBD1. Germline V gene data show CDR1 as SGDLS and CDR2 as YYNGEE. This CDR3 is built from 15 residues. V dropped 0 bases and J dropped 0; count of bases not matched to a gene: 1. CDR3 nucleotides: TGTGCCAGCAGCGTAGGAGGGGGCAGCACAGATACGCAGTATTTT. Residues: CASSVGGGSTDTQYF.

This clone was seen once. This rearrangement joins TRBV6-5 to TRBJ2-2, with D hard to call. Germline-derived CDR1 and CDR2 are MNHEY and SVGAGI. V was pared by 0 bases and J by 1 base, with 6 bases between. The CDR3 has 15 residues. CDR3 DNA sequence: TGTGCCAGCAGTTACTCACTACTGAACACCGGGGAGCTGTTTTTT. Translation: CASSYSLLNTGELFF.

The V and J genes are TRBV5-4 and TRBJ2-3; D remains unclear. Trimming cost V 3 bases and J 5 bases, with 7 bases left between them. This CDR3 spans 12 amino acids. Germline-derived CDR1 and CDR2 are SGHNT and YYREEE (reference sequence). The CDR3 region is CASSSYEDTQYF. The CDR3 bases are TGTGCCAGCAGCTCCTACGAAGATACGCAGTATTTT.

As to this clone: Possible read error: a much larger clone is one base away. The V call is TRBV18, the J call TRBJ1-2; D not certain. V was cut by 2 bases and J by 3 bases, with 7 bases left in between. The germline V gene encodes CDR1 KGHSH and CDR2 LQKENI. The CDR3 is made up of 13 amino acids. CDR3 region: CASSPGGDYGYTF. DNA of the CDR3: TGTGCCAGCTCACCAGGCGGAGACTATGGCTACACCTTC.